Listed here are 24 T cell receptor beta chains from one sample, sequenced in a study of cytomegalovirus exposure and HLA in healthy donors (dated by TCRdb to the late 2010s). Library preparation used the immunoSEQ multiplex PCR assay. The multiplex PCR relied on a mix of 60 forward primers for TCR Vbeta segments and 13 reverse primers for TCR Jbeta segments. TCRdb holds this immuneACCESS table with in-frame rearrangements only. Some clones are missing; in checked studies, unresolved V genes explain under half, and the rest has no known cause. This sample's listing comprises approximately 200,000 clones. The ten largest make up roughly 0.74% of the sample. Sequenced: PBMCs. The receptors shown here come from a boy aged 5-17 years in good health and CMV-seronegative.

The V gene is TRBV9, the J gene TRBJ2-1, with D perhaps TRBD2 (7 bases). V dropped 3 bases and J dropped 7 bases, with 17 bases sitting between them. Germline CDR1 reads SGDLS; CDR2 reads YYNGEE. This CDR3 is 15 amino acids long. CDR3 sequence (DNA): TGTGCCAGCAGCGCTACCCCGGGGGGCTTAAATGAGCAGTTCTTC. Translation: CASSATPGGLNEQFF.

The rearrangement links TRBV5-6 to TRBJ1-2; 7 positions match TRBD1. The CDR3 is 13 amino acids. CDR1 and CDR2 (germline): SGHDT, YYEEEE. The trim removed 6 bases at V and 5 bases at J, leaving 7 bases unmatched. For the CDR3, the DNA is TGTGCCAGCACCCTGGGACAGCCTTATGGCTACACCTTC. As protein: CASTLGQPYGYTF.

The chain has TRBV11-2 and TRBJ2-7; unclear D gene. Trimming cost V 3 bases and J 6 bases, with 12 bases left between them. The CDR3 has 13 residues. Germline loops: CDR1 SGHAT, CDR2 FQNNGV. The DNA for the CDR3 is TGTGCCAGCAGCTTTCAGTATAATGGCGAGCAGTACTTC. Its protein is CASSFQYNGEQYF.

The rearrangement uses TRBV13 and TRBJ2-3, with TRBD1 matching 7 bases. Germline-derived CDR1 and CDR2 are PRHDT and FYEKMQ (reference sequence). The J segment lost 1 base and the V segment lost 8 bases, leaving 6 bases of the junction unmatched. The length of the CDR3 is 14 residues. The CDR3 loop is CASQGVVGTDTQYF. CDR3 coding DNA: TGTGCCAGCCAGGGGGTGGTCGGCACAGATACGCAGTATTTT.

V gene TRBV6-1 combines with J gene TRBJ1-1; no definite D call. With 0 bases removed from V and 7 bases from J, the gap between germline ends came to 12 bases. Germline V CDR1 and CDR2: MNHNS, SASEGT. This CDR3 is 14 amino acids long. The CDR3 reads CASSEARAIFEAFF. CDR3 in DNA: TGTGCCAGCAGTGAAGCGCGGGCGATTTTTGAAGCTTTCTTT.

This chain uses TRBV4-1 with TRBJ2-5; D is uncertain. V lost 0 bases and J lost 4, with 3 bases in between. Germline loops: CDR1 MGHRA, CDR2 YSYEKL. The CDR3 contains 12 residues. CDR3 DNA sequence: TGCGCCAGCAGCCAAGATAGAGAGACCCAGTACTTC. Protein sequence: CASSQDRETQYF.

This chain joins TRBV14 and TRBJ1-6, with TRBD1 identical over 9 bases. The CDR3 has 14 amino acids. Germline CDR1 reads SGHDN; CDR2 reads FVKESK. V dropped 3 bases and J dropped 13; count of bases not matched to a gene: 7. CDR3 amino acids: CASSQGQGISPLHF. For the CDR3, the DNA is TGTGCCAGCAGCCAGGGACAGGGAATTTCTCCCCTCCACTTT.

This chain joins TRBV7-9 and TRBJ2-5, with a possible D match to TRBD2 (6 bases). Looked up from germline, CDR1 is SEHNR and CDR2 is FQNEAQ (reference sequence). V dropped 4 bases and J dropped 5 bases, with 11 bases sitting between them. The CDR3 runs to 13 residues. CDR3 loop: CASSSSGRETQYF. The CDR3 coding sequence is TGTGCCAGCAGCTCTTCAGGGAGGGAGACCCAGTACTTC.

V is TRBV19 and J is TRBJ2-7; D remains unclear. Germline CDR1 is LNHDA and CDR2 is SQIVND (reference sequence). CDR3 size: 14 residues. The V gene lost 7 bases and the J gene lost 1 base, with 14 bases spanning the gap. The CDR3 reads CASTMTYTSYEQYF. CDR3 sequence (DNA): TGTGCCAGTACTATGACATATACTTCCTACGAGCAGTACTTC.

DNA for the CDR3: TGTGCCAGCAGCTCCCGGGGACAGGGGTTGAATGAGCAGTTCTTC. Translation: CASSSRGQGLNEQFF. This chain links TRBV7-9 with TRBJ2-1, with 10 bases aligning to TRBD1. J was trimmed by 7 bases and V by 4 bases; bases with no gene match: 7. This CDR3 is built from 15 residues. Germline CDR1 and CDR2: SEHNR and FQNEAQ (reference sequence).

V usage is TRBV19 and J usage is TRBJ2-7; D might be TRBD1 (5 bases). The V and J ends lost 5 bases and 6 bases respectively, with 11 bases between them. The CDR3 consists of 12 residues. Germline V gives CDR1 LNHDA, CDR2 SQIVND (reference sequence). The CDR3 nucleotides are TGTGCCAGTAGTTTCAGGGCTGGCGAGCAGTACTTC. Protein product: CASSFRAGEQYF.

The V gene is TRBV4-1, the J gene TRBJ2-7; D possibly corresponds to TRBD2 (6 bases). V dropped 4 bases and J dropped 0 bases, with 7 bases sitting between them. CDR1 MGHRA and CDR2 YSYEKL come from the germline V gene. CDR3 length: 13 residues. This chain's CDR3 is CASSPAGSYEQYF. CDR3 bases: TGCGCCAGCAGCCCAGCGGGCTCCTACGAGCAGTACTTC.

J is TRBJ1-2 and V is TRBV6-4; TRBD1 aligns across 7 bases. The J segment lost 5 bases and the V segment lost 9 bases, leaving 3 bases of the junction unmatched. Germline V CDR1 and CDR2: MRHNA, SNTAGT. This CDR3 region has 11 residues. The CDR3 spells CASKGAYGYTF. As DNA, the CDR3 is TGTGCCAGTAAGGGGGCTTATGGCTACACCTTC.

V usage is TRBV2 and J usage is TRBJ2-5; 9 bases map to TRBD1. The better agreement between TRBJ2-7 and the DNA end casts doubt on the J call. This CDR3 comprises 14 residues. Germline values: CDR1 SNHLY, CDR2 FYNNEI. The CDR3 is CAVLWRDRGDEQYF. CDR3 DNA sequence: TGTGCCGTCCTATGGCGCGACAGGGGGGACGAGCAGTACTTC.

This sequence joins TRBV30 and TRBJ1-6; TRBD1 might be the D (5 bases). Germline V gives CDR1 GTSNPN, CDR2 SVGIG (reference sequence). CDR3 length: 13 residues. The V and J ends lost 1 base and 8 bases respectively, with 9 bases between them. CDR3 nucleotides: TGTGCCTGGAGTGGGCAGGGTTATTCACCCCTCCACTTT. This gives the protein CAWSGQGYSPLHF. Variable domain in full (rest from reference TRBV30 and TRBJ1-6): SQTIHQWPATLVQPVGSPLSLECTVEGTSNPNLYWYRQAAGRGLQLLFYSVGIGQISSEVPQNLSASRPQDRQFILSSKKLLLSDSGFYLCAWSGQGYSPLHFGNGTRLTVT.

This rearrangement joins TRBV4-3 to TRBJ2-7; 10 nucleotides agree with TRBD1. J gave up 4 bases and V 4 bases, and 7 bases lay outside the gene matches. The CDR3 is 15 residues long. The germline CDR1 and CDR2 sequences are LGHNA and YSLEER. CDR3 bases: TGCGCCAGCAGCCGCGGACAGGGGGTCGGGTACGAGCAGTACTTC. Its protein is CASSRGQGVGYEQYF.

The chain employs TRBV4-1 and TRBJ1-5; D not certain. V dropped 0 bases and J dropped 8 bases, with 14 bases sitting between them. This CDR3 has 15 residues. Per the germline V gene, CDR1 is MGHRA and CDR2 is YSYEKL. Here the CDR3 DNA reads TGCGCCAGCAGCCAAGAGCTAGACCTTAGGAAGCCCCAGCATTTT. This sequence encodes CASSQELDLRKPQHF.

The CDR3 spells CASSFRGSDEKLFF. CDR3 DNA sequence: TGTGCCAGCAGCTTTCGGGGGTCGGATGAAAAACTGTTTTTT. The chain carries TRBV7-9 and TRBJ1-4; D is perhaps TRBD1 (5 bases). The CDR3 runs to 14 residues. V lost 3 bases to trimming and J lost 6 bases, with 11 bases between them. Germline-derived CDR1 and CDR2 are SEHNR and FQNEAQ (reference sequence).

This rearrangement joins TRBV19 to TRBJ2-7, with 9 bases lining up with TRBD2. The CDR3 has 14 residues. Trimming cost V 4 bases and J 1 base; bases outside gene matches: 2. Germline CDR1 and CDR2: LNHDA and SQIVND (reference sequence). For the CDR3, the DNA is TGTGCCAGTAGTAGCGGGGGGGCGTCCTACGAGCAGTACTTC. It encodes CASSSGGASYEQYF.

The V gene is TRBV5-8, the J gene TRBJ1-1; 9 nucleotides line up with TRBD1. The CDR3 length is 15 residues. After removal of 4 bases from V and 5 bases from J, the junction contained 9 bases not matched to a gene. Germline assignment: CDR1 SGHTS and CDR2 YDEGEE. Written as DNA, the CDR3 is TGTGCCAGCAGCGGAAACAGGGGGCGCGGGACTGAAGCTTTCTTT. Translation gives CASSGNRGRGTEAFF.

The gene calls are TRBV4-1 and TRBJ2-1; 8 nucleotides agree with TRBD2. The CDR3 contains 16 residues. V dropped 3 bases and J dropped 7; count of bases not matched to a gene: 11. In germline, CDR1 is MGHRA, CDR2 YSYEKL. The CDR3 DNA sequence: TGCGCCAGCAGCCAGTGGGCGGGGGGAGGCGGAAATGAGCAGTTCTTC. Translation gives CASSQWAGGGGNEQFF.

J is TRBJ2-1 and V is TRBV5-1; 7 nucleotides agree with TRBD1. Unmatched junction bases numbered 14, after V lost 5 bases and J lost 15 bases. CDR1 and CDR2 from the germline V gene are SGHRS and YFSETQ. The CDR3 length is 13 residues. The CDR3 DNA is TGCGCCAGCAGACAGACAGGGTCCGACGTGATGTTCTTC. Amino acids: CASRQTGSDVMFF.

This sequence joins TRBV14 and TRBJ1-4, with a possible D match to TRBD1 (5 bases). CDR3 length equals 16 residues. Germline CDR1 reads SGHDN; CDR2 reads FVKESK. Between the trimmed V and J ends, which lost 1 base and 7 bases, there was a span of 16 bases. The chain's CDR3 is CASSQGARWGGEKLFF. CDR3 sequence (DNA): TGTGCCAGCAGCCAAGGAGCCAGGTGGGGGGGTGAAAAACTGTTTTTT.

This chain links TRBV6-5 with TRBJ1-1, with TRBD1 as a possible D gene (5 bases). Germline CDR1 is MNHEY and CDR2 is SVGAGI. The CDR3 loop spans 15 amino acids. V was shortened by 2 bases and J by 1 base, with 11 bases between the two germline ends. The CDR3 coding sequence is TGTGCCAGCAGTTACGTGGGGCCGAGGAACACTGAAGCTTTCTTT. Its translation: CASSYVGPRNTEAFF.